These 15 T cell receptor beta chains were all obtained from the same sample, sequenced in a study of T cells expressing NK-cell markers. TCRdb processed the 5' RACE reads again and assigns one entry to each CDR3 protein, with no DNA. The sample's table shows 400,000 or so distinct CDR3 sequences. The sample was blood T cells: a sorted CD56 or NKG2C T cell subset, CD4+ or CD8+ T cells, or bulk PBMC T cells (not recorded which). Receptors originate from a woman aged 45 to 65 in good health.

This sequence joins TRBV11-2 and TRBJ1-1; lacking DNA, the TRBD1 call made by TCRdb goes unchecked. Germline V gene lookup returns CDR1 SGHAT and CDR2 FQNNGV. The CDR3 runs to 14 residues. The CDR3 sequence: CASGPGPLWAEAFF.

This chain connects TRBV4-2 to TRBJ2-1. Germline V gene lookup returns CDR1 LGHNA and CDR2 YNFKEQ. This CDR3 is built from 17 residues. This chain's CDR3 is CASSQGSGLSSYNEQFF.

The chain couples TRBV25-1 to TRBJ1-2; TCRdb gives TRBD1 as the D gene, but with no DNA this cannot be confirmed. The CDR3 extends over 15 amino acids. The germline gives CDR1 MGHDK, CDR2 SYGVNS. The CDR3 is CASSDEGQGHYGYTF.

The chain is built from TRBV4-1 and TRBJ2-7. The CDR3 has 14 amino acids. Per germline, CDR1 MGHRA and CDR2 YSYEKL. CDR3 in amino acids: CASSQDWESYEQYF.

This chain uses TRBV5-1 with TRBJ1-1; TCRdb outputs TRBD1, but without DNA this stays unchecked. The CDR3 spans 13 residues. The V gene's germline CDR1 is SGHRS and CDR2 YFSETQ. CDR3 sequence: CASSGQMNTEAFF.

The J gene is TRBJ2-1, the V gene TRBV6-2 or TRBV6-3; TCRdb calls TRBD1, which cannot be checked without DNA. CDR1 is MNHEY, CDR2 SVGEGT, per germline. This CDR3 has 15 amino acids. CDR3 loop: CASSDRVGGYGEQFF.

The chain combines TRBV4-2 with TRBJ1-1. The CDR3 totals 16 residues. Germline values: CDR1 LGHNA, CDR2 YNFKEQ. This CDR3 is CASSQEVGLTGTEAFF.

The genes are TRBV12-3 or TRBV12-4 and TRBJ2-1; TCRdb outputs TRBD2, but without DNA this stays unchecked. This CDR3 comprises 17 residues. The CDR3 loop is CASSQWGRGTRNNEQFF.

Here the CDR3 reads CASKDWLGELFF. The V gene is TRBV4-1, the J gene TRBJ2-2; the TRBD2 assignment by TCRdb is unverifiable without DNA. CDR3 length: 12 residues. Germline V lookup: CDR1 MGHRA, CDR2 YSYEKL.

V is TRBV20-1 and J is TRBJ2-4; TCRdb selects TRBD2, and the lack of DNA leaves this call unchecked. The CDR3 extends over 14 amino acids. Germline loops: CDR1 DFQATT, CDR2 SNEGSKA (reference sequence). The CDR3 sequence: CSARPTSGNSIQYF.

The genes are TRBV4-1 and TRBJ2-1; the TRBD1 assignment by TCRdb is unverifiable without DNA. The germline V gene has CDR1 MGHRA and CDR2 YSYEKL. The CDR3 spans 14 residues. The CDR3 loop reads CASSYDWGYNEQFF.

The chain employs TRBV25-1 and TRBJ2-1; the TRBD1 assignment by TCRdb is unverifiable without DNA. This CDR3 is built from 15 residues. Germline V gives CDR1 MGHDK, CDR2 SYGVNS. CDR3: CASSEPGTGRNEQFF. Using reference TRBV25-1 and TRBJ2-1 for the parts outside the CDR3, the full variable domain is EADIYQTPRYLVIGTGKKITLECSQTMGHDKMYWYQQDPGMELHLIHYSYGVNSTEKGDLSSESTVSRIRTEHFPLTLESARPSHTSQYLCASSEPGTGRNEQFFGPGTRLTVL.

The chain joins TRBV5-1 to TRBJ1-1; the TRBD1 assignment by TCRdb is unverifiable without DNA. This CDR3 has 18 residues. Germline V lookup: CDR1 SGHRS, CDR2 YFSETQ. The CDR3 protein is CASSLEGVNSIWGTEAFF.

The chain recombines TRBV6-5 with TRBJ2-1; TCRdb picks TRBD2, but there is no DNA to check that call. The CDR3 spans 16 residues. Looked up from germline, CDR1 is MNHEY and CDR2 is SVGAGI. CDR3 protein: CASSYSTSGNHNEQFF.

V is TRBV14 and J is TRBJ1-1; there is no DNA to check the TCRdb D call of TRBD1. The CDR3 length is 12 residues. Germline V gene lookup returns CDR1 SGHDN and CDR2 FVKESK. The CDR3 here is CASSPKGVSAFF.